This T cell receptor (beta chain) was captured by sequencing in a study of blood T cell repertoires in COVID-19. The overall study: Specimens from acute and convalescent COVID-19 originated in the United States, Italy and Spain. In each case, the material was cDNA or gDNA derived from T cells, B-cell-depleted T cells, or PBMCs.

Per the authors' pipeline: Researchers report that nucleated cell counts were estimated from reference gene primer amplification. Profiling relied on immunoSEQ multiplex PCR, and the TCRdb table lists in-frame clones only, not all of them. V and J calls and clone size are as listed in that table; D and trimming were resolved from the DNA. Counted here are about 300,000 clones, more than 80% occurring once; the ten biggest clones make up 6% to 8%. Patients from Seattle were sampled longitudinally, starting during active infection. The CDR3 runs 12 residues. Trimming left V 5 bases short and J 4 bases short, with 9 bases between. Germline assignment: CDR1 SEHNR and CDR2 FQNEAQ (reference sequence).

The receptor comes from a woman aged 50 to 65 with COVID-19, enrolled during active disease. The source material was peripheral blood. The genes are TRBV7-9 and TRBJ2-7, with a tentative D call TRBD1 (5 bases). The CDR3: CASSRSGYEQYF. CDR3 in DNA: TGTGCCAGCAGCCGCTCAGGGTACGAGCAGTACTTC.